Following are 26 T cell receptor beta chains from one sample sequenced in a study of T cells after yellow fever vaccination (dated by TCRdb to the late 2010s). Library construction relied on 5' RACE. The sequencer was an Illumina HiSeq 2500. Starting from the raw public reads, TCRdb applied fastp trimming at Q25, assembled clones with MiXCR and retained in-frame beta chains. One record per CDR3 amino acid sequence lists the most common genes and DNA. The sample table lists hundreds of thousands of distinct CDR3 sequences, about 13% of them with a count of one. Of the sample, about 14% is held by the ten largest clones. In light of the paper, this sample's treatment or condition label describes: live attenuated yellow fever vaccine strain. The material sequenced was PBMCs, taken on the day of the yellow fever booster vaccination. These receptors were obtained from a man aged 30 to 39 who received the YFV17D yellow fever vaccine.

The chain uses TRBV7-9 and TRBJ2-3; TRBD2 aligns across 8 bases. This CDR3 has 16 amino acids. CDR1 is SEHNR, CDR2 FQNEAQ, per germline (reference sequence). The V and J ends lost 5 bases and 1 base, in that order; junction bases with no gene match: 8. The CDR3 reads CASSPRTSRRTDTQYF. CDR3 sequence (DNA): TGTGCCAGCAGCCCGCGGACTAGCAGACGCACAGATACGCAGTATTTT.

The chain combines TRBV6-2 or TRBV6-3 with TRBJ2-5; the match to TRBD2 covers 8 bases. Germline V gene sequence: CDR1 MNHEY, CDR2 SVGEGT. CDR3 length: 16 residues. The ends lost 8 bases at V and 3 bases at J; junction bases unmatched: 14. In DNA, the CDR3 is TGTGCCAGCTTCCCAAGTCCCGGGAGGGAGGAAGAGACCCAGTACTTC. Translated, it gives CASFPSPGREEETQYF.

This clonotype turned up a few times. The chain joins TRBV25-1 to TRBJ2-1; 14 bases match TRBD2. The junction had 6 bases not matched to a gene; V was cut back by 5 bases and J by 0 bases. The CDR3 consists of 18 residues. Germline V CDR1 and CDR2: MGHDK, SYGVNS. The CDR3 sequence is CASSRTSGRSSSYNEQFF. The CDR3, as DNA: TGTGCCAGCAGTAGGACTAGCGGGAGGTCAAGCTCCTACAATGAGCAGTTCTTC.

The chain recombines TRBV3-1 with TRBJ2-6; D remains unclear. This CDR3 region has 13 residues. CDR1 is LGHDT and CDR2 is YNNKEL in the germline V gene (reference sequence). The V and J ends lost 5 bases and 4 bases respectively, with 6 bases between them. CDR3 sequence (DNA): TGTGCCAGCAGCATGCGGGGGGCCAACGTCCTGACTTTC. Translated: CASSMRGANVLTF. Drawing the rest from reference TRBV3-1 and TRBJ2-6, the complete variable domain is DTAVSQTPKYLVTQMGNDKSIKCEQNLGHDTMYWYKQDSKKFLKIMFSYNNKELIINETVPNRFSPKSPDKAHLNLHINSLELGDSAVYFCASSMRGANVLTFGAGSRLTVL.

In this sample, this clonotype turned up a few times. The CDR3 DNA sequence: TGTGCCAGCAGCTTACAGATTAGGCAGAGGAATTCACCCCTCCACTTT. Translated, it gives CASSLQIRQRNSPLHF. The chain is built from TRBV7-2 and TRBJ1-6; D remains unclear. V lost 2 bases and J 7 bases, leaving 15 bases between the germline ends. This CDR3 comprises 16 residues. From germline, CDR1 is SGHTA and CDR2 FQGNSA.

This clonotype was recorded many times. The rearrangement uses TRBV12-3 or TRBV12-4 and TRBJ2-7; TRBD1 agrees at 7 bases. V shed 5 bases, J shed 3 bases, and the junction held 10 bases outside the gene matches. The CDR3 has 15 residues. The CDR3, as DNA: TGTGCCAGCAGTCCAAAGGGGGCTGTTCACTACGAGCAGTACTTC. It encodes CASSPKGAVHYEQYF.

This clonotype was observed a handful of times. V gene TRBV6-1 combines with J gene TRBJ1-5; D ambiguous. Germline V gene sequence: CDR1 MNHNS, CDR2 SASEGT. Trimming stripped 6 bases from V and 0 bases from J, with 12 bases between. The CDR3 sequence is 15 residues long. Here the CDR3 reads CASSKDGSSNQPQHF. The DNA of the CDR3 is TGTGCCAGCAGCAAGGACGGGTCTAGCAATCAGCCCCAGCATTTT.

V gene TRBV7-2 combines with J gene TRBJ2-3; 12 nucleotides align to TRBD2. J was trimmed by 3 bases and V by 5 bases; bases with no gene match: 3. There are 15 residues in the CDR3. Germline CDR1 SGHTA, CDR2 FQGNSA. The CDR3 nucleotides are TGTGCCAGCAGCCGACTAGCGGGAGTTACAGATACGCAGTATTTT. It encodes CASSRLAGVTDTQYF.

The count of this clonotype is one. The chain joins TRBV5-1 to TRBJ2-7; TRBD1 might be the D (6 bases). The CDR3 contains 15 residues. V lost 0 bases and J lost 6, with 16 bases in between. CDR1 is SGHRS and CDR2 is YFSETQ in the germline V gene. The CDR3 DNA reads as TGCGCCAGCAGCTTGGTGGTGACAGGTGGGCTCGAGCAGTACTTC. This gives the protein CASSLVVTGGLEQYF.

This clonotype was observed a few times. The V gene is TRBV30, the J gene TRBJ1-6; 8 bases map to TRBD1. J was trimmed by 12 bases and V by 6 bases; bases with no gene match: 10. The CDR3 runs to 13 residues. CDR1 is GTSNPN, CDR2 SVGIG, per germline (reference sequence). As DNA, the CDR3 is TGTGCCTGCCGGGGACAGGCGGTAGGACCCCTCCACTTT. As protein: CACRGQAVGPLHF. The full variable domain, rest sourced from reference TRBV30 and TRBJ1-6, is SQTIHQWPATLVQPVGSPLSLECTVEGTSNPNLYWYRQAAGRGLQLLFYSVGIGQISSEVPQNLSASRPQDRQFILSSKKLLLSDSGFYLCACRGQAVGPLHFGNGTRLTVT.

In its sample, this clonotype was seen many times. This sequence joins TRBV20-1 and TRBJ1-2; D gene ambiguous. The CDR3 is 13 amino acids. Trimming removed 6 bases at V and 6 bases at J, with 17 bases between. Germline lookup yields CDR1 DFQATT and CDR2 SNEGSKA (reference sequence). The CDR3 protein is CSAPERELHGYTF. The CDR3 DNA is TGCAGTGCCCCGGAGAGGGAGTTACATGGCTACACCTTC.

This clonotype has only a few counts. The V and J genes are TRBV6-2 or TRBV6-3 and TRBJ2-2; D gene uncertain. V was trimmed by 7 bases and J by 8 bases, leaving 14 bases between them. The CDR3 totals 13 residues. Per the germline V gene, CDR1 is MNHEY and CDR2 is SVGEGT. CDR3 in amino acids: CASTRLGFGELFF. The CDR3 nucleotides are TGTGCCAGCACCAGACTGGGATTTGGGGAGCTGTTTTTT.

This clonotype was picked up many times. V is TRBV20-1 and J is TRBJ2-2; tentatively, D is TRBD1 (7 bases). The CDR3 extends over 15 amino acids. Per germline, CDR1 DFQATT and CDR2 SNEGSKA (reference sequence). V was clipped by 3 bases and J by 6 bases, with 17 bases between them. The DNA for the CDR3 is TGCAGTGCTAGGGACTACAGGGGATTTGCCGGGGAGCTGTTTTTT. Encoded protein: CSARDYRGFAGELFF.

This clonotype came up a few times. The V call is TRBV18, the J call TRBJ1-1; tentative D call: TRBD1 (6 bases). V was pared by 3 bases and J by 6 bases, with 23 bases between. Germline CDR1 reads KGHSH; CDR2 reads LQKENI. The CDR3 is made up of 17 amino acids. The CDR3 DNA sequence: TGTGCCAGCTCACCCACCGGATTTACAGGGACAATCTCTGAAGCTTTCTTT. This sequence encodes CASSPTGFTGTISEAFF.

This clonotype was detected only a few times. The rearrangement links TRBV4-1 to TRBJ2-5, with 8 bases identical to TRBD2. CDR1 is MGHRA, CDR2 YSYEKL, per germline. CDR3 length: 18 residues. Unmatched junction bases numbered 10, after V lost 0 bases and J lost 1 base. The CDR3 is CASSQDFLELAVQETQYF. Written as DNA, the CDR3 is TGCGCCAGCAGCCAAGATTTCCTAGAACTAGCGGTCCAAGAGACCCAGTACTTC.

V usage is TRBV12-3 or TRBV12-4 and J usage is TRBJ1-5; D possibly corresponds to TRBD1 (5 bases). The germline V and J ends were trimmed by 7 bases and 12 bases, with 19 bases remaining between them. The CDR3 has 13 amino acids. CDR3 sequence (DNA): TGTGCCAGCACCCAATCCCTGGGGCAAGTCCAGCATTTT. Its protein is CASTQSLGQVQHF.

This clonotype was picked up many times. This sequence joins TRBV7-2 and TRBJ2-7; no reliable D call. CDR1 is SGHTA, CDR2 FQGNSA, per germline. The V end lost 3 bases, the J end lost 1 base, and 10 bases lay between the germline ends. The CDR3 totals 14 residues. CDR3 amino acids: CASSLKGLSYEQYF. The CDR3 DNA reads as TGTGCCAGCAGCTTGAAAGGGCTTTCCTACGAGCAGTACTTC.

This clonotype was found a few times. As DNA, the CDR3 is TGTGCCAGCAGCCAAGATCTTCCAGCTGATAAATACGAGCAGTACTTC. Residues: CASSQDLPADKYEQYF. The V and J genes are TRBV4-2 and TRBJ2-7; D is ambiguous. The V end lost 0 bases, the J end lost 4 bases, and 16 bases lay between the germline ends. This CDR3 comprises 16 residues. CDR1 is LGHNA, CDR2 YNFKEQ, per germline.

Only a few counts were recorded for this clonotype. This sequence joins TRBV5-6 and TRBJ2-2; D not certain. Germline V gene data show CDR1 as SGHDT and CDR2 as YYEEEE. CDR3 length equals 14 residues. V gave up 4 bases and J gave up 5 bases, with 12 bases separating them. The CDR3 coding sequence is TGTGCCAGCAGCCCGGAAACTGGTACCGGGGAGCTGTTTTTT. Its protein product is CASSPETGTGELFF. The full variable domain, in which reference TRBV5-6 and TRBJ2-2 provide the parts outside the CDR3, is DAGVTQSPTHLIKTRGQQVTLRCSPKSGHDTVSWYQQALGQGPQFIFQYYEEEERQRGNFPDRFSGHQFPNYSSELNVNALLLGDSALYLCASSPETGTGELFFGEGSRLTVL.

This clonotype has only a few counts. The junction does not match germline at one end; this may be a read error. This chain links TRBV4-3 with TRBJ2-2; TRBD2 matches at 7 bases. Germline V lookup: CDR1 LGHNA, CDR2 YSLEER. There are 14 residues in the CDR3. The CDR3 reads CVSSQGRGDGELFF. The CDR3 DNA is TGCGTCAGCAGCCAAGGGAGGGGTGACGGGGAGCTGTTTTTT.

This clonotype was seen once. The CDR3 here is CSAPLAGRNNEQFF. The CDR3 DNA reads as TGCAGTGCGCCCCTAGCGGGCAGAAACAATGAGCAGTTCTTC. The V and J genes are TRBV20-1 and TRBJ2-1; 8 bases fit TRBD2. Germline CDR1 reads DFQATT; CDR2 reads SNEGSKA (reference sequence). V shed 6 bases and J 5 bases; nucleotides not matched to a gene: 9. This CDR3 contains 14 residues.

This clonotype was detected only a few times. Sequence at one end of the junction differs from germline and may be a read error. The chain is built from TRBV7-7 and TRBJ2-2, with a weak D call TRBD2 (6 bases). Germline-derived CDR1 and CDR2 are SSHAT and FNYEAQ (reference sequence). The CDR3 covers 13 residues. The CDR3 here is CASSPTRTGELFF. CDR3 sequence (DNA): TGTGCTAGCAGCCCGACTAGGACTGGGGAGCTGTTTTTT.

Remarks on this clonotype: One end of the junction does not line up with germline, which may come from a read error. This chain connects TRBV29-1 to TRBJ2-1; D not certain. Germline lookup yields CDR1 SQVTM and CDR2 ANQGSEA. The CDR3 contains 16 residues. DNA of the CDR3: TGCAGCGTCGAAGGGATCTCGGTGGGGACCTACAATGAGCAGTTCTTC. This encodes CSVEGISVGTYNEQFF.

This clonotype was recorded only once. One junction end does not reproduce the germline sequence, and a read error may be involved. This chain joins TRBV27 and TRBJ2-5; 12 bases agree with TRBD2. The germline V gene encodes CDR1 MNHEY and CDR2 SMNVEV (reference sequence). The CDR3 totals 18 residues. CDR3 nucleotides: TGTGCCAGCAGAGAGGGACTAGCGGGTCTGGGTGGGAGAGAGACCCCGTACTTC. The encoded protein is CASREGLAGLGGRETPYF.

V and J are TRBV7-6 and TRBJ2-3; TRBD2 might be the D (6 bases). Trimming took 1 base from V and 5 from J, leaving 13 bases between them. The CDR3 spans 15 residues. Germline V lookup: CDR1 SGHVS, CDR2 FNYEAQ. Here the CDR3 reads CASSLGGAFGDTQYF. In DNA form, the CDR3 reads TGTGCCAGCAGCTTAGGCGGGGCGTTTGGAGATACGCAGTATTTT.

The chain has TRBV28 and TRBJ2-5; D possibly corresponds to TRBD1 (6 bases). There are 16 residues in the CDR3. Per the germline V gene, CDR1 is MDHEN and CDR2 is SYDVKM. V lost 5 bases, J lost 5 bases, and 21 bases lay in between. The DNA of the CDR3 is TGTGCCAGCAGTCGTACCGGGACACTTCAAGAGGAGACCCAGTACTTC. It is translated as CASSRTGTLQEETQYF.